The 4 T cell receptor beta chains presented below share a single source sample, sequenced in a study of blood T cell repertoires in COVID-19. Clones were sequenced by immunoSEQ multiplex PCR, and TCRdb holds only the in-frame ones, with some missing. There are about 230,000 clones in the sample; approximately 80% occur only once, and 7.4% lies in the top ten. Sequenced material: peripheral blood. The source of these receptors is a woman in her 50s with acute or convalescent COVID-19.

The CDR3 loop is CASSLGQGGKNIQYF. The CDR3 nucleotides read TGTGCCAGCAGCTTGGGACAGGGAGGCAAAAACATTCAGTACTTC. The J gene is TRBJ2-4, the V gene TRBV7-2, with 9 bases lining up with TRBD1. Germline CDR1 reads SGHTA; CDR2 reads FQGNSA. There are 15 residues in the CDR3. V gave up 3 bases and J gave up 3 bases; unmatched junction bases: 3.

The V gene is TRBV7-8, the J gene TRBJ1-5, with TRBD1 as a possible D gene (5 bases). CDR1 and CDR2 (germline): SGHVS, FQNEAQ. Trimming took off 0 bases at V and 2 bases at J, with 11 bases between the two ends. The CDR3 runs to 16 residues. For the CDR3, the DNA is TGTGCCAGCAGCTTAGCAGGCGGCAGGGGCAATCAGCCCCAGCATTTT. As protein: CASSLAGGRGNQPQHF.

The J gene is TRBJ2-2, the V gene TRBV3-1 (or the pseudogene TRBV3-2), with a tentative D call TRBD1 (5 bases). Germline CDR1 reads LGHDT; CDR2 reads YNNKEL (reference sequence). CDR3 length equals 14 residues. Trimming took 5 bases from V and 3 from J, leaving 10 bases between them. CDR3 protein: CASSGTGYTGELFF. CDR3 coding DNA: TGTGCCAGCAGCGGTACAGGATACACCGGGGAGCTGTTTTTT.

The chain couples TRBV12-5 to TRBJ1-1, with 11 bases matching TRBD1. This CDR3 has 15 residues. Germline V lookup: CDR1 LGHNT, CDR2 FRNRAP. The ends lost 6 bases at V and 5 bases at J; junction bases unmatched: 8. In DNA, the CDR3 is TGTGCTAGTGGAGTAGGACAGGGGGCGAGGACTGAAGCTTTCTTT. It yields the protein CASGVGQGARTEAFF.